This entry is about one TCR beta chain. Libraries were prepared by immunoSEQ multiplex PCR; TCRdb keeps only in-frame clonotypes and omits some of them. This table has 85,000 to 90,000 clones, roughly nine tenths appearing once. This record belongs to a study of PD-L1 blockade in urothelial cancer. This CDR3 contains 16 residues. Trimming pared 3 bases from V and 8 bases from J, leaving 19 bases between. Germline values: CDR1 MNHNS, CDR2 SASEGT. Time point meaning: pretreatment peripheral blood. The receptor's source is an elderly woman with urothelial cancer. The chain uses TRBV6-1 and TRBJ1-4; TRBD1 is a possible D gene (6 bases). The sequencing here drew on PBMCs, taken around atezolizumab (anti-PD-L1) treatment. DNA for the CDR3: TGTGCCAGCAGTGACCCTTGGACAGCCCGGATGGAAAAACTGTTTTTT. This encodes CASSDPWTARMEKLFF.